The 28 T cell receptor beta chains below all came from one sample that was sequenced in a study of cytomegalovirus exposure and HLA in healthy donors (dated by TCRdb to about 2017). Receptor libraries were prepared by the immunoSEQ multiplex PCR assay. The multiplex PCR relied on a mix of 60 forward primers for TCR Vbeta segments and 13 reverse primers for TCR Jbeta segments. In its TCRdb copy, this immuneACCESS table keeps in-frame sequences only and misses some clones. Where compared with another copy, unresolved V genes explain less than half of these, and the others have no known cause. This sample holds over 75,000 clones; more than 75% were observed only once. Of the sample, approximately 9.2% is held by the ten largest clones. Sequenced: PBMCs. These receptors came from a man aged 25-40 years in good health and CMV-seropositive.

The CDR3 nucleotides are TGTGCCAGCAGCTTAGGCCTCGCGGGAAGGAACACCGGGGAGCTGTTTTTT. Residues: CASSLGLAGRNTGELFF. The chain uses TRBV13 and TRBJ2-2; tentative D call: TRBD2 (6 bases). The CDR3 runs 17 residues. V was clipped by 0 bases and J by 1 base, with 12 bases between them. Germline-derived CDR1 and CDR2 are PRHDT and FYEKMQ (reference sequence).

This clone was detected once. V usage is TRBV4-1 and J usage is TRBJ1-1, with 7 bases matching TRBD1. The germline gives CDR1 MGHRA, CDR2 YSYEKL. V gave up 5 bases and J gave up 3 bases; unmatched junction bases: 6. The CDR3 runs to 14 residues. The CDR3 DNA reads TGCGCCAGCAGCTATGGGACAGATGACACTGAAGCTTTCTTT. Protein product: CASSYGTDDTEAFF.

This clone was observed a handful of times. The CDR3 sequence is CASSEATGDTEAFF. The DNA for the CDR3 is TGTGCCAGCAGTGAAGCCACAGGGGACACTGAAGCTTTCTTT. The chain is built from TRBV6-1 and TRBJ1-1; 7 bases fit TRBD1. CDR1 is MNHNS, CDR2 SASEGT, per germline. Trimming removed 0 bases from V and 3 bases from J; junction bases left unmatched: 1. The CDR3 sequence is 14 residues long.

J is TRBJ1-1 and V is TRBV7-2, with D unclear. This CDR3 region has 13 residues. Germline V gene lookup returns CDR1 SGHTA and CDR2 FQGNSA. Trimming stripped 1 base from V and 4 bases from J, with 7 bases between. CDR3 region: CASSLVLGTEAFF. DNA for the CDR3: TGTGCCAGCAGCTTAGTCCTAGGCACTGAAGCTTTCTTT.

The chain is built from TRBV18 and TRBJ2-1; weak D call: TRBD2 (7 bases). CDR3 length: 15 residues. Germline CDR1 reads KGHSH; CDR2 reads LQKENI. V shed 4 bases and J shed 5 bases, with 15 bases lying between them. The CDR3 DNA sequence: TGTGCCAGCTCACGAGACAAGGGGGGGGACAATGAGCAGTTCTTC. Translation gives CASSRDKGGDNEQFF.

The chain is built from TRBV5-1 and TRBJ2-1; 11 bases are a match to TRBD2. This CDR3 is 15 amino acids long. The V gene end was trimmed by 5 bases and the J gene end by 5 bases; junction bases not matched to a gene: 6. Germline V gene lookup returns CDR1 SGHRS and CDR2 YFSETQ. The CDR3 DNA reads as TGCGCCAGCAGTCTAGTAGCGGGAGGGAACAATGAGCAGTTCTTC. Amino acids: CASSLVAGGNNEQFF.

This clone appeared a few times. The CDR3 sequence is CASSIGTGPYNEQFF. The DNA for the CDR3 is TGTGCCAGCAGCATAGGGACAGGACCCTACAATGAGCAGTTCTTC. This sequence joins TRBV5-5 and TRBJ2-1; TRBD1 matches 8 bases. Trimming took 4 bases from V and 2 from J; bases not matched to a gene: 5. CDR1 SGHKS and CDR2 YYEKEE come from the germline V gene (reference sequence). CDR3 size: 15 residues.

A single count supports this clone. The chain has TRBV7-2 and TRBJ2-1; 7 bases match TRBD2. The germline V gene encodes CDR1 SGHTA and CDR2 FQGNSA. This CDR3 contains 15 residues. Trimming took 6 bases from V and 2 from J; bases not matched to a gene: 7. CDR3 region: CASRRTSTAYNEQFF. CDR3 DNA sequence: TGTGCCAGCAGACGGACTAGTACCGCCTACAATGAGCAGTTCTTC.

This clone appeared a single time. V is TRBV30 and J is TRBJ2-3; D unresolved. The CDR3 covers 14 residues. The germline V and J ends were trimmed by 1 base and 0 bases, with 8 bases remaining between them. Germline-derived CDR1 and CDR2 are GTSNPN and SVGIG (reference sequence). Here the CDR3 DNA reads TGTGCCTGGAGTGGTCTAACTAGCACAGATACGCAGTATTTT. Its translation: CAWSGLTSTDTQYF.

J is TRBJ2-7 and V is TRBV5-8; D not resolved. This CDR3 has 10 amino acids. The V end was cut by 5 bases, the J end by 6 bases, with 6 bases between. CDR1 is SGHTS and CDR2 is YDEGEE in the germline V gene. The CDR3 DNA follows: TGTGCCAGCAGTGCGGTCGAGCAGTACTTC. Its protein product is CASSAVEQYF.

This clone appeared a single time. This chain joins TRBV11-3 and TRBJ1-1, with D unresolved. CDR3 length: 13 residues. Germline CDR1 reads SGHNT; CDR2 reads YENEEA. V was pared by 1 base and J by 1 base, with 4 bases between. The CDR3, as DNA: TGTGCCAGCAGCTTAGTCAAGAACACTGAAGCTTTCTTT. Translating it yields CASSLVKNTEAFF. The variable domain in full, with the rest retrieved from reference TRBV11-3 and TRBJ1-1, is EAGVVQSPRYKIIEKKQPVAFWCNPISGHNTLYWYLQNLGQGPELLIRYENEEAVDDSQLPKDRFSAERLKGVDSTLKIQPAELGDSAVYLCASSLVKNTEAFFGQGTRLTVV.

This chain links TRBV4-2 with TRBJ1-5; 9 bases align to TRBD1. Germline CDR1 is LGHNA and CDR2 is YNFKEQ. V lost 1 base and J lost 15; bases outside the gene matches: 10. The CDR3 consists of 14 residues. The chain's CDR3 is CASSQGDRAPDVHF. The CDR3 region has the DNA TGTGCCAGCAGCCAAGGGGACAGGGCTCCCGACGTGCATTTT.

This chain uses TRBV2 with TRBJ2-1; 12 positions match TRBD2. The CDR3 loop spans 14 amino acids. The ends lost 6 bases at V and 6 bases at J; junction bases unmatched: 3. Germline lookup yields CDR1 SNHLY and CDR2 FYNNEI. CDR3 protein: CASRGLAGLNEQFF. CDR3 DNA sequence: TGTGCCAGCAGGGGACTAGCGGGTCTCAATGAGCAGTTCTTC.

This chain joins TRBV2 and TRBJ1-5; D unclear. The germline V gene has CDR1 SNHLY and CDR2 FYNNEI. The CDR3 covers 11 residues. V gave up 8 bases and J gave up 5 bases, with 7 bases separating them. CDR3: CASSSDQPQHF. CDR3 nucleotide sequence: TGTGCCAGCTCTTCAGATCAGCCCCAGCATTTT.

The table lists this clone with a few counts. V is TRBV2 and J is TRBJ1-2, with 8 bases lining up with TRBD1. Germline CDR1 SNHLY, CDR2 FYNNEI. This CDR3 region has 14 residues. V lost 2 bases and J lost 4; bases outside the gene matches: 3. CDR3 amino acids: CASSETGTGYGYTF. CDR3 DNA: TGTGCCAGCAGTGAAACAGGGACAGGCTATGGCTACACCTTC.

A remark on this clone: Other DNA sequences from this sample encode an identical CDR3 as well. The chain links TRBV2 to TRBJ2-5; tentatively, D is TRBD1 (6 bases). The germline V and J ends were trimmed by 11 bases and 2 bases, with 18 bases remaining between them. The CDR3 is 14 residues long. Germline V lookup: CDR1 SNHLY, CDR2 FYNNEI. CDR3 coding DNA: TGTGCCCGGGCGACCGGGACACAGCAAGAGACCCAGTACTTC. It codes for CARATGTQQETQYF. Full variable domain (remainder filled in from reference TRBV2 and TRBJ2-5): EPEVTQTPSHQVTQMGQEVILRCVPISNHLYFYWYRQILGQKVEFLVSFYNNEISEKSEIFDDQFSVERPDGSNFTLKIRSTKLEDSAMYFCARATGTQQETQYFGPGTRLLVL.

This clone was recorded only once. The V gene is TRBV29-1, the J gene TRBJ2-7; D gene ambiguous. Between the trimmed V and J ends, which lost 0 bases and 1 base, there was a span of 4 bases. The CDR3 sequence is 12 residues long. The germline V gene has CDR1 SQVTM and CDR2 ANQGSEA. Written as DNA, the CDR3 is TGCAGCGTTGAAGACAGGTCCTACGAGCAGTACTTC. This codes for CSVEDRSYEQYF.

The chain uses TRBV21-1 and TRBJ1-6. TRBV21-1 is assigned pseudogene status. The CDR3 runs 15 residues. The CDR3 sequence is CASSKVGGGYSPLHF. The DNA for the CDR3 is TGTGCCAGCAGCAAAGTCGGGGGGGGTTATTCACCCCTCCACTTT.

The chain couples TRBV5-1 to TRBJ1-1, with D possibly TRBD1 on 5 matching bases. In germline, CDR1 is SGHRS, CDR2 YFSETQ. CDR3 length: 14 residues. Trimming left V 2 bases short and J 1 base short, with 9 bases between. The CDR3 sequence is CASSLGVPNTEAFF. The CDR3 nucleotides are TGCGCCAGCAGCTTAGGGGTACCGAACACTGAAGCTTTCTTT. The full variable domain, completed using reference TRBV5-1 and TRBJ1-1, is KAGVTQTPRYLIKTRGQQVTLSCSPISGHRSVSWYQQTPGQGLQFLFEYFSETQRNKGNFPGRFSGRQFSNSRSEMNVSTLELGDSALYLCASSLGVPNTEAFFGQGTRLTVV.

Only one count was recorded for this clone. The CDR3 coding sequence is TGTGCCAGCATTGACAGGCGTAGCTCCTACGAGCAGTACTTC. It translates to CASIDRRSSYEQYF. The chain couples TRBV6-1 to TRBJ2-7; D is perhaps TRBD1 (6 bases). The CDR3 sequence is 14 residues long. Trimming took off 7 bases at V and 0 bases at J, with 13 bases between the two ends. Looked up from germline, CDR1 is MNHNS and CDR2 is SASEGT.

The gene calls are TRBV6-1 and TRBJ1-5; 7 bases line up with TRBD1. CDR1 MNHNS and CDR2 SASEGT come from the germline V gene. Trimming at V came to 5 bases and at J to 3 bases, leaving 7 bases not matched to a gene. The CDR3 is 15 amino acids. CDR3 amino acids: CASSLVGQINQPQHF. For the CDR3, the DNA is TGTGCCAGCAGTCTCGTGGGACAGATCAATCAGCCCCAGCATTTT.

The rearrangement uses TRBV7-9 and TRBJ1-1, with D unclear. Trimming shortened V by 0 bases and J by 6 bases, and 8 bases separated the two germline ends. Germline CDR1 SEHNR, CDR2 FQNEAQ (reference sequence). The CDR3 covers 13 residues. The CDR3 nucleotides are TGTGCCAGCAGCTTAGCCGCGGGGTCTGAAGCTTTCTTT. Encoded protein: CASSLAAGSEAFF.

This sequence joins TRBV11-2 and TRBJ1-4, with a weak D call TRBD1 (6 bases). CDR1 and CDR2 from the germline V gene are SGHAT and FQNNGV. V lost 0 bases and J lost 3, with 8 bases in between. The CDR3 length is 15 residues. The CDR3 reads CASSLEGASNEKLFF. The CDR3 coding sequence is TGTGCCAGCAGCTTAGAGGGGGCCTCTAATGAAAAACTGTTTTTT.

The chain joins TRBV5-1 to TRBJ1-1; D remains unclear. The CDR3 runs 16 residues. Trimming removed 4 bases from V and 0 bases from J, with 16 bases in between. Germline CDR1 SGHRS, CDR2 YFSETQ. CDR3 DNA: TGCGCCAGCAGCCCCGATCTGTCCGGGATGAACACTGAAGCTTTCTTT. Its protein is CASSPDLSGMNTEAFF.

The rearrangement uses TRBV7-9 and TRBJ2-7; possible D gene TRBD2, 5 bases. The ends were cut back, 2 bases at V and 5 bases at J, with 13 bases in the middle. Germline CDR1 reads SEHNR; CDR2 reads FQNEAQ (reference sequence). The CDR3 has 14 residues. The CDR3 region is CASSLLRTEDEQYF. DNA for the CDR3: TGTGCCAGCAGCTTACTCAGGACTGAAGACGAGCAGTACTTC.

The CDR3 nucleotides read TGTGCCAGCTCACCACTTGGCGGGAGATATACCGGGGAGCTGTTTTTT. Translated, it gives CASSPLGGRYTGELFF. The chain combines TRBV18 with TRBJ2-2; the match to TRBD2 covers 7 bases. Germline V gives CDR1 KGHSH, CDR2 LQKENI. This CDR3 is built from 16 residues. Trimming removed 1 base from V and 5 bases from J; junction bases left unmatched: 7.

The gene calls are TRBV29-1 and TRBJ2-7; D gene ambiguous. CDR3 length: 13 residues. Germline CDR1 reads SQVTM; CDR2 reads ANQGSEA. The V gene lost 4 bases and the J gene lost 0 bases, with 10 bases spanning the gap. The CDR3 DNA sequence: TGCAGCGTTGTGGGCTCCCACTCCTACGAGCAGTACTTC. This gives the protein CSVVGSHSYEQYF.

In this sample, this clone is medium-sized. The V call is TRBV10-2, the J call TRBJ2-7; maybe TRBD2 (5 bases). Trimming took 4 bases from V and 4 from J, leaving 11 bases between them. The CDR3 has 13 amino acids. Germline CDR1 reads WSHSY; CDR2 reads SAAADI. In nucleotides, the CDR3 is TGCGCCAGCAGTGGGACTGCGGAATACGAGCAGTACTTC. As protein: CASSGTAEYEQYF.